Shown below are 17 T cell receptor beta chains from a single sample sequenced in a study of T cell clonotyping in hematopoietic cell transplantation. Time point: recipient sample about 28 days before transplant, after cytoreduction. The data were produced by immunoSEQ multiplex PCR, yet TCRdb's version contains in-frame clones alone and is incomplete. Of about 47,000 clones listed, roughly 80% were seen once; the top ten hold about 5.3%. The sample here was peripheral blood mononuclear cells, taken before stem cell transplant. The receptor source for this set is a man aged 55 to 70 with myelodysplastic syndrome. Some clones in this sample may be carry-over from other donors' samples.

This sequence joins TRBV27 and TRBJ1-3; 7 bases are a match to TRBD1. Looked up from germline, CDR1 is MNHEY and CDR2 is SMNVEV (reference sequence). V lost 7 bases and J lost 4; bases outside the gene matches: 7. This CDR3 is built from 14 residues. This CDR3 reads CASKLQGNGNTIYF. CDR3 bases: TGTGCCAGCAAGCTACAGGGGAACGGAAACACCATATATTTT.

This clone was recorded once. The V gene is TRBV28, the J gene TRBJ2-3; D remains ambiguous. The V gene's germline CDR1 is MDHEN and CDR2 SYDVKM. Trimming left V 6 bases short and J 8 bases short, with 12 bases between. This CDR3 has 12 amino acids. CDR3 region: CASSPPQATQYF. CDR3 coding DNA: TGTGCCAGCAGCCCCCCCCAGGCTACGCAGTATTTT.

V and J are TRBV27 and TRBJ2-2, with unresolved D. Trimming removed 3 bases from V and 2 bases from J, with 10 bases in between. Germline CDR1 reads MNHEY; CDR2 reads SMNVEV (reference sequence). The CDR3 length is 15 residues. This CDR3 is CASSLERPNTGELFF. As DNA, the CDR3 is TGTGCCAGCAGTTTGGAGAGGCCCAACACCGGGGAGCTGTTTTTT.

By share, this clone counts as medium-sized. Here the CDR3 reads CASSRGWGEKLFF. Here the CDR3 DNA reads TGTGCCAGTAGTCGGGGCTGGGGTGAAAAACTGTTTTTT. The rearrangement links TRBV19 to TRBJ1-4, with D perhaps TRBD1 (5 bases). From germline, CDR1 is LNHDA and CDR2 SQIVND (reference sequence). Trimming stripped 5 bases from V and 7 bases from J, with 11 bases between. The CDR3 spans 13 residues.

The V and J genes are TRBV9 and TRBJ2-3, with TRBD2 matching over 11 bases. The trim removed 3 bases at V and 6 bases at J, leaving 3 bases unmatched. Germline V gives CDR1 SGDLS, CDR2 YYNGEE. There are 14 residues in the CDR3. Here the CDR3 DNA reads TGTGCCAGCAGCGAATCTAGCGGGGGGGATACGCAGTATTTT. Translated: CASSESSGGDTQYF.

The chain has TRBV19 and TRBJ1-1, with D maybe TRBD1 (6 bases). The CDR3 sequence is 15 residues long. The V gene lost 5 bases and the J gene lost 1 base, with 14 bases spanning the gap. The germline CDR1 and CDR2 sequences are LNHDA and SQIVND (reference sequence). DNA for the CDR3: TGTGCCAGTAGTTCACAGACAGGCTGGAACACTGAAGCTTTCTTT. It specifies CASSSQTGWNTEAFF.

The chain's CDR3 is CASSLSRGYTF. In DNA, the CDR3 is TGTGCCAGCAGCTTGAGTAGGGGCTACACCTTC. The chain has TRBV7-9 and TRBJ1-2; no clear D gene. The CDR3 is 11 residues long. The V gene lost 3 bases and the J gene lost 8 bases, with 7 bases spanning the gap. The germline gives CDR1 SEHNR, CDR2 FQNEAQ (reference sequence).

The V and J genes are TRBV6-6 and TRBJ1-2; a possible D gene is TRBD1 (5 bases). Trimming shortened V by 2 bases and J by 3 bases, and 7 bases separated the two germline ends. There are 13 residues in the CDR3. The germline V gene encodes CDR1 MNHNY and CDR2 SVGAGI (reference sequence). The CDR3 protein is CASSYGGDYGYTF. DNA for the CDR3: TGTGCCAGCAGTTACGGGGGTGACTATGGCTACACCTTC.

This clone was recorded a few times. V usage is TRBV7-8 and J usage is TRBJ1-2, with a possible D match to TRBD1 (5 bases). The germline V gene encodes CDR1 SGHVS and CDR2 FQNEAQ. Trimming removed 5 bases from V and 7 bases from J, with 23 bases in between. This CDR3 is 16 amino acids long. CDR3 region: CASSGRPGDRLRGYTF. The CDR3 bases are TGTGCCAGCAGCGGAAGGCCTGGGGACCGTTTACGTGGCTACACCTTC.

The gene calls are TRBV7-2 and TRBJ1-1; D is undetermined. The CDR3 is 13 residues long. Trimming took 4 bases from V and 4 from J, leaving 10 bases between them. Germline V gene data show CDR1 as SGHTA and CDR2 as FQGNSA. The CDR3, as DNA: TGTGCCAGCAGCTCTCTGATCCTCACTGAAGCTTTCTTT. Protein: CASSSLILTEAFF.

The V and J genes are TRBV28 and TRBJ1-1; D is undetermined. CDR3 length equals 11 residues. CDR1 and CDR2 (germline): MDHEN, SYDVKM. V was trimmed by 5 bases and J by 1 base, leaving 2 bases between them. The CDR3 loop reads CASSRNTEAFF. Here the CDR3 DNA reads TGTGCCAGCAGTCGGAACACTGAAGCTTTCTTT.

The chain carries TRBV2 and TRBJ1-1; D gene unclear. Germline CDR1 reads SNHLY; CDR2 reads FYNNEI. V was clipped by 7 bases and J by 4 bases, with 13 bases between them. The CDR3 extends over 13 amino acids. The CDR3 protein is CASNSEVGTEAFF. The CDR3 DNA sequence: TGTGCCAGCAATAGCGAGGTAGGCACTGAAGCTTTCTTT.

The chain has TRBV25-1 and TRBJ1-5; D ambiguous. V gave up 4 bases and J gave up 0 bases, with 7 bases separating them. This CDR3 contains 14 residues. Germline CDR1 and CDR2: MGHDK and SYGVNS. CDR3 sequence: CASSGTLSNQPQHF. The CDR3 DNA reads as TGTGCCAGCAGTGGTACCCTTAGCAATCAGCCCCAGCATTTT.

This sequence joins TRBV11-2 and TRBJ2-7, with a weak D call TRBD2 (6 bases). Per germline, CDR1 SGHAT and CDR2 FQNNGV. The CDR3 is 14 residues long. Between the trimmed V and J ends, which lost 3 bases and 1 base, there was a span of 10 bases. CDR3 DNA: TGTGCCAGCAGCTTCTCCGGGAGTTCCTACGAGCAGTACTTC. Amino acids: CASSFSGSSYEQYF.

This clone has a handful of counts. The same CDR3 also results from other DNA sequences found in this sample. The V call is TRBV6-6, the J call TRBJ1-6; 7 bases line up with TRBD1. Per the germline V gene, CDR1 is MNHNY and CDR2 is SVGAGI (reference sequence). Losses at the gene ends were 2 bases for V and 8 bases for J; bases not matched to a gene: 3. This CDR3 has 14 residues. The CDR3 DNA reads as TGTGCCAGCAGTTACACCGGACAGGATTCACCCCTCCACTTT. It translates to CASSYTGQDSPLHF.

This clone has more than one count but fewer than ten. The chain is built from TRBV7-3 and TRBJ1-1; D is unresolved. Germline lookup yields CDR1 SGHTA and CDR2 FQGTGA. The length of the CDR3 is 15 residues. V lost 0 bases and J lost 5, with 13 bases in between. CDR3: CASSLTGSGSTEAFF. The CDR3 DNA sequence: TGTGCCAGCAGCTTAACAGGATCGGGTAGTACTGAAGCTTTCTTT.

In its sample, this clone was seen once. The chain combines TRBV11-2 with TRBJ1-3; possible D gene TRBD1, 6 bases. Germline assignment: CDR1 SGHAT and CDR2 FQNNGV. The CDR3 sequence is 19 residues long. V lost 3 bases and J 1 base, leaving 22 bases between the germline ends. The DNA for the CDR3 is TGTGCCAGCAGCTTTTTACTTTTTTTACCAGGGACATCTGGAAACACCATATATTTT. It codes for CASSFLLFLPGTSGNTIYF.